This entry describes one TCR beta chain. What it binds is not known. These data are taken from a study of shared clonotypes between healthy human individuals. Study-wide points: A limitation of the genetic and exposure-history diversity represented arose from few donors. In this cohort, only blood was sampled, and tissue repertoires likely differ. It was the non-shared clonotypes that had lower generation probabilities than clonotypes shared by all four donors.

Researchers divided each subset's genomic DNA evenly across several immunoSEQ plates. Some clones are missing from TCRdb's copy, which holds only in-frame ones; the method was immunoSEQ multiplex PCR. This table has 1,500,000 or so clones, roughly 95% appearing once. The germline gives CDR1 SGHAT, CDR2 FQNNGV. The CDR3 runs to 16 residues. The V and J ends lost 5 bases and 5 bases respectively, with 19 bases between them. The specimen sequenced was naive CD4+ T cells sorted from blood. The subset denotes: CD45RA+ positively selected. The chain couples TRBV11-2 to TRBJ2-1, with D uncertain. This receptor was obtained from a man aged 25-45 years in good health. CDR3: CASSPKPLIFNNEQFF. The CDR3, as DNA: TGTGCCAGCAGCCCCAAACCCTTGATCTTCAACAATGAGCAGTTCTTC.